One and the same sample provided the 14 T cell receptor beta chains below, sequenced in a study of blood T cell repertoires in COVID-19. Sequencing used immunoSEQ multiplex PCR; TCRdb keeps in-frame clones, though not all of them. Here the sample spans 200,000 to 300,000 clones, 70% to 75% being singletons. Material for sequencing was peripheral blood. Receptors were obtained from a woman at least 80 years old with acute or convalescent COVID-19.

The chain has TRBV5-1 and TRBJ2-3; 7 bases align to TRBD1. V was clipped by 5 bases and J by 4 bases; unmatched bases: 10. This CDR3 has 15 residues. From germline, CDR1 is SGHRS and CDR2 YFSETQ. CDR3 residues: CASSSTGRYSDTQYF. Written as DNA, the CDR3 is TGCGCCAGCAGTTCGACAGGGAGATATTCAGATACGCAGTATTTT. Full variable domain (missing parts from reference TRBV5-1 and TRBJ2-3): KAGVTQTPRYLIKTRGQQVTLSCSPISGHRSVSWYQQTPGQGLQFLFEYFSETQRNKGNFPGRFSGRQFSNSRSEMNVSTLELGDSALYLCASSSTGRYSDTQYFGPGTRLTVL.

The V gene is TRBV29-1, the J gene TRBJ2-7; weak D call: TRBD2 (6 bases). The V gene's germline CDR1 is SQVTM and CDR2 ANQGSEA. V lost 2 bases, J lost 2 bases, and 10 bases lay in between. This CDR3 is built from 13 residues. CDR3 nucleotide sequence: TGCAGCGTTGAATCAGAGCGGGCCTACGAGCAGTACTTC. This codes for CSVESERAYEQYF.

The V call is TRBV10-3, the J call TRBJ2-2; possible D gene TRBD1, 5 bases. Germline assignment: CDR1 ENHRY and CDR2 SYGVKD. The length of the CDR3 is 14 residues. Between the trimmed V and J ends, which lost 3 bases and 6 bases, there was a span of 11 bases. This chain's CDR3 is CAISEQVEAGELFF. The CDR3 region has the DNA TGTGCCATCAGTGAACAGGTGGAAGCCGGGGAGCTGTTTTTT.

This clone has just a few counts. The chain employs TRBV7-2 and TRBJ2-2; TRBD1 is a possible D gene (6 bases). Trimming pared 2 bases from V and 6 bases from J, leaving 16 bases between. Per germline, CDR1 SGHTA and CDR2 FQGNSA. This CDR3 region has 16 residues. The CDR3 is CASSLRGRGSSGELFF. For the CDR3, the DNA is TGTGCCAGCAGCTTACGTGGCAGGGGTAGTTCCGGGGAGCTGTTTTTT.

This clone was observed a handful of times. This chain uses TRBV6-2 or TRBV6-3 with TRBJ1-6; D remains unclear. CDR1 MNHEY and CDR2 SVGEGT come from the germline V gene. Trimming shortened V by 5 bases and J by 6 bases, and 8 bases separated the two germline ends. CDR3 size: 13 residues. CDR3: CASSTGFNSPLHF. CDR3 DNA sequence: TGTGCCAGCAGTACCGGGTTTAATTCACCCCTCCACTTT.

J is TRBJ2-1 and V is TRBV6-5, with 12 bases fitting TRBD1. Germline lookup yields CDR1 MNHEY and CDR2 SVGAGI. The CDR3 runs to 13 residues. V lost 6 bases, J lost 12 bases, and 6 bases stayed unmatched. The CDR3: CASSHGTGGVQFF. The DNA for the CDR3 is TGTGCCAGCAGCCATGGGACAGGGGGCGTGCAGTTCTTC.

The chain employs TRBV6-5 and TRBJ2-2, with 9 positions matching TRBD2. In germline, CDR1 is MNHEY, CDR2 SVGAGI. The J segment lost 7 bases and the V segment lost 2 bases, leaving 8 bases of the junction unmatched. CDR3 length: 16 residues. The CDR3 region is CASSYGRTSEHGELFF. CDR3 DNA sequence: TGTGCCAGCAGTTACGGCCGGACTAGCGAACACGGGGAGCTGTTTTTT.

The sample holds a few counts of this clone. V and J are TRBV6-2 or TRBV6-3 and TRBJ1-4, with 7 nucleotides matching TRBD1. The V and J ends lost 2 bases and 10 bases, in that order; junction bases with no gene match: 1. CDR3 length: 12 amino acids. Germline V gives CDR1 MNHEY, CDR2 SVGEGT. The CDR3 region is CASSYDRAKLFF. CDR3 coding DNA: TGTGCCAGCAGTTACGACAGGGCAAAACTGTTTTTT.

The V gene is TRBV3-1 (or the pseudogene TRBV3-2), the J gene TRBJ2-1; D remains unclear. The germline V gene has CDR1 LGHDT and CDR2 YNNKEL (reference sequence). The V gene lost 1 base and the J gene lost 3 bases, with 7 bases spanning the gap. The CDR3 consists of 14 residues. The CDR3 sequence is CASSQVRSYNEQFF. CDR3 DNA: TGTGCCAGCAGCCAAGTCAGAAGCTACAATGAGCAGTTCTTC.

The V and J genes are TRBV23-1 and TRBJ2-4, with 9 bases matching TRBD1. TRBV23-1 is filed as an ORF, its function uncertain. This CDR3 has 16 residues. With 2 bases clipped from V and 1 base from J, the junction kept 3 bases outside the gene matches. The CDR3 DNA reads TGCGCCAGCAGTCAACCCGGGACAGGGGCCAAAAACATTCAGTACTTC. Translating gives CASSQPGTGAKNIQYF.

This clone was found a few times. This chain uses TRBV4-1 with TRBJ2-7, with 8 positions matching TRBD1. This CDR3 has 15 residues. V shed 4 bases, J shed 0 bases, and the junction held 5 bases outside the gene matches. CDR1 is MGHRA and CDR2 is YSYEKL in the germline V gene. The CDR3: CASSRGTGYSYEQYF. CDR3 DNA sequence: TGCGCCAGCAGCCGCGGGACAGGTTACTCCTACGAGCAGTACTTC.

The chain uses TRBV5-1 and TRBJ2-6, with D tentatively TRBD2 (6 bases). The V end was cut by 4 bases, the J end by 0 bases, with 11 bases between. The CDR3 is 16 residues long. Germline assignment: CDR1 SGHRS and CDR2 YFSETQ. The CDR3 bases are TGCGCCAGCAGCCCGGACGGGAGCTCTGGGGCCAACGTCCTGACTTTC. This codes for CASSPDGSSGANVLTF.

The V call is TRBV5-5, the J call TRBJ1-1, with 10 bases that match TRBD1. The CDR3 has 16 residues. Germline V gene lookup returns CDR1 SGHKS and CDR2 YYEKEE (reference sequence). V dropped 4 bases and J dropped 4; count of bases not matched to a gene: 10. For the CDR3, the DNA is TGTGCCAGCAGCCCAGTTAGGGACAGGGGTTCCACTGAAGCTTTCTTT. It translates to CASSPVRDRGSTEAFF.

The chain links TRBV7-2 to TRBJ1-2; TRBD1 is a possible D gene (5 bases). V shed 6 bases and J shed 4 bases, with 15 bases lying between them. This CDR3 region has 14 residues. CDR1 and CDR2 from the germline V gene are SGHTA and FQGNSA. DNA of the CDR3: TGTGCCAGCAGTTTCTGGGGGAGGCTCTATGGCTACACCTTC. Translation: CASSFWGRLYGYTF.